These 24 T cell receptor beta chains came from one sample sequenced in a study of cytomegalovirus exposure and HLA in healthy donors. It was with 60 Vbeta and 13 Jbeta primers that the PCR ran. The table came from immunoSEQ multiplex PCR; TCRdb's copy has only in-frame clones and leaves some out. In total, the table holds about 200,000 clones. The specimen was PBMCs. The receptors come from a man aged 25 to 45 in good health and CMV-seronegative.

This chain joins TRBV5-1 and TRBJ1-1; no clear D gene. This CDR3 contains 16 residues. The germline V and J ends were trimmed by 4 bases and 1 base, with 17 bases remaining between them. CDR1 and CDR2 from the germline V gene are SGHRS and YFSETQ. The DNA of the CDR3 is TGCGCCAGCAGCCCCGCAGGTTTTCGGGAGAACACTGAAGCTTTCTTT. Translated: CASSPAGFRENTEAFF.

The chain links TRBV7-2 to TRBJ2-3; the match to TRBD2 covers 8 bases. The CDR3 runs 15 residues. Germline-derived CDR1 and CDR2 are SGHTA and FQGNSA. The V gene end was trimmed by 4 bases and the J gene end by 3 bases; junction bases not matched to a gene: 6. In DNA, the CDR3 is TGTGCCAGCAGCTCCGGCGGGGGGAGGACAGATACGCAGTATTTT. Encoded protein: CASSSGGGRTDTQYF.

The chain has TRBV28 and TRBJ1-1; 11 bases map to TRBD1. The CDR3 is 16 amino acids. V dropped 4 bases and J dropped 0; count of bases not matched to a gene: 4. Germline V gives CDR1 MDHEN, CDR2 SYDVKM. DNA for the CDR3: TGTGCCAGCAGTTGGACAGGGGGCGAGATGAACACTGAAGCTTTCTTT. It translates to CASSWTGGEMNTEAFF.

The chain links TRBV6-5 to TRBJ1-1; D is undetermined. CDR1 and CDR2 from the germline V gene are MNHEY and SVGAGI. This CDR3 is 13 amino acids long. The V end lost 4 bases, the J end lost 5 bases, and 11 bases lay between the germline ends. The CDR3 is CASSFEMRTEAFF. The CDR3 DNA is TGTGCCAGCAGTTTTGAAATGCGGACTGAAGCTTTCTTT.

The V gene is TRBV7-8, the J gene TRBJ1-1; no firm D call. The V gene lost 4 bases and the J gene lost 2 bases, with 8 bases spanning the gap. This CDR3 is 13 amino acids long. Germline CDR1 reads SGHVS; CDR2 reads FQNEAQ. The CDR3 region has the DNA TGTGCCAGCAGCTGGACGGGAAACACTGAAGCTTTCTTT. Translation gives CASSWTGNTEAFF.

The chain is built from TRBV5-4 and TRBJ1-5, with a weak D call TRBD1 (6 bases). Germline V gene lookup returns CDR1 SGHNT and CDR2 YYREEE (reference sequence). This CDR3 region has 16 residues. Trimming removed 2 bases at V and 2 bases at J, with 14 bases between. The CDR3 here is CASSFGGGLGNQPQHF. Written as DNA, the CDR3 is TGTGCCAGCAGCTTTGGCGGGGGGCTCGGCAATCAGCCCCAGCATTTT.

The rearrangement links TRBV7-8 to TRBJ2-1, with 7 nucleotides matching TRBD1. The junction had 13 bases not matched to a gene; V was cut back by 10 bases and J by 7 bases. This CDR3 is 14 amino acids long. Germline CDR1 is SGHVS and CDR2 is FQNEAQ. Here the CDR3 reads CAIAVGTVGNEQFF. As DNA, the CDR3 is TGTGCCATCGCCGTGGGGACAGTTGGAAATGAGCAGTTCTTC.

This chain links TRBV28 with TRBJ2-7; weak D call: TRBD2 (6 bases). Germline lookup yields CDR1 MDHEN and CDR2 SYDVKM. The CDR3 is 13 residues long. With 7 bases removed from V and 1 base from J, the gap between germline ends came to 11 bases. Written as DNA, the CDR3 is TGTGCCAGCACTACGGGACTTTCCTACGAGCAGTACTTC. Encoded protein: CASTTGLSYEQYF.

This chain links TRBV28 with TRBJ1-2; 11 bases fit TRBD1. V shed 4 bases and J 7 bases; nucleotides not matched to a gene: 11. The CDR3 loop spans 16 amino acids. Germline values: CDR1 MDHEN, CDR2 SYDVKM. The CDR3 DNA follows: TGTGCCAGCAGTTCTGCCGGGACAGGGGGTTACGGTGGCTACACCTTC. It is translated as CASSSAGTGGYGGYTF.

J is TRBJ2-7 and V is TRBV5-4; D possibly corresponds to TRBD1 (6 bases). CDR1 is SGHNT, CDR2 YYREEE, per germline (reference sequence). CDR3 length: 15 residues. V lost 0 bases to trimming and J lost 5 bases, with 15 bases between them. CDR3 DNA: TGTGCCAGCAGCTTGGAGTCCCCGACAGGAGACGAGCAGTACTTC. This sequence encodes CASSLESPTGDEQYF.

The chain has TRBV27 and TRBJ2-1; no definite D call. In germline, CDR1 is MNHEY, CDR2 SMNVEV (reference sequence). Trimming removed 5 bases at V and 6 bases at J, with 11 bases between. This CDR3 contains 13 residues. In DNA, the CDR3 is TGTGCCAGCAGTCCTCGGTTACGCAATGAGCAGTTCTTC. It codes for CASSPRLRNEQFF.

The chain couples TRBV28 to TRBJ1-5; D is perhaps TRBD1 (5 bases). Per the germline V gene, CDR1 is MDHEN and CDR2 is SYDVKM. The CDR3 is 15 residues long. V was shortened by 1 base and J by 7 bases, with 14 bases between the two germline ends. CDR3 sequence reads: CASSLSGGFPQPQHF. The CDR3 DNA follows: TGTGCCAGCAGTTTATCTGGGGGGTTCCCACAGCCCCAGCATTTT.

This chain links TRBV7-2 with TRBJ1-2; D gene unclear. The CDR3 is made up of 14 amino acids. CDR1 is SGHTA and CDR2 is FQGNSA in the germline V gene. Trimming cost V 1 base and J 0 bases, with 6 bases left between them. The CDR3 region is CASSLDKPNYGYTF. DNA of the CDR3: TGTGCCAGCAGCTTAGACAAACCTAACTATGGCTACACCTTC.

Of note for this clone: Within the sample, other DNA sequences also encode this same CDR3. The rearrangement uses TRBV19 and TRBJ1-6; a possible D gene is TRBD1 (6 bases). V lost 9 bases, J lost 3 bases, and 12 bases lay in between. This CDR3 spans 14 amino acids. The germline V gene encodes CDR1 LNHDA and CDR2 SQIVND (reference sequence). CDR3 DNA sequence: TGTGCCAGCCGATCGGACAGCTATAATTCACCCCTCCACTTT. It yields the protein CASRSDSYNSPLHF.

J is TRBJ1-6 and V is TRBV7-6; D is unclear. The germline V gene encodes CDR1 SGHVS and CDR2 FNYEAQ. This CDR3 has 14 amino acids. The ends were cut back, 3 bases at V and 5 bases at J, with 8 bases in the middle. Here the CDR3 reads CASSLGRNNSPLHF. In DNA form, the CDR3 reads TGTGCCAGCAGCTTGGGCAGGAATAATTCACCCCTCCACTTT.

The rearrangement joins TRBV30 to TRBJ1-1; D is unresolved. This CDR3 spans 11 amino acids. Germline CDR1 and CDR2: GTSNPN and SVGIG (reference sequence). Trimming took off 4 bases at V and 4 bases at J, with 7 bases between the two ends. This chain's CDR3 is CAWTRSTEAFF. For the CDR3, the DNA is TGTGCCTGGACTAGGAGCACTGAAGCTTTCTTT.

The chain has TRBV2 and TRBJ2-7, with D possibly TRBD2 on 5 matching bases. The germline V gene has CDR1 SNHLY and CDR2 FYNNEI. With 6 bases removed from V and 5 bases from J, the gap between germline ends came to 20 bases. The CDR3 runs 15 residues. Here the CDR3 reads CASSHSPGIPDEQYF. CDR3 DNA: TGTGCCAGCAGCCACTCCCCGGGGATTCCAGACGAGCAGTACTTC. Full variable domain (rest looked up from reference TRBV2 and TRBJ2-7): EPEVTQTPSHQVTQMGQEVILRCVPISNHLYFYWYRQILGQKVEFLVSFYNNEISEKSEIFDDQFSVERPDGSNFTLKIRSTKLEDSAMYFCASSHSPGIPDEQYFGPGTRLTVT.

Comments on this clone: Other DNA sequences within the sample encode an identical CDR3. Here the CDR3 reads CASSFQGGNSPLHF. CDR3 nucleotide sequence: TGTGCCAGCAGCTTTCAGGGAGGTAATTCACCCCTCCACTTT. V usage is TRBV5-4 and J usage is TRBJ1-6, with a weak D call TRBD1 (5 bases). CDR3 size: 14 residues. Germline CDR1 and CDR2: SGHNT and YYREEE (reference sequence). The V end was cut by 2 bases, the J end by 6 bases, with 9 bases between.

The genes are TRBV20-1 and TRBJ2-3, with D possibly being TRBD2 (5 bases). This CDR3 region has 11 residues. V was shortened by 5 bases and J by 8 bases, with 11 bases between the two germline ends. CDR1 and CDR2 from the germline V gene are DFQATT and SNEGSKA (reference sequence). The CDR3: CSAALLGTQYF. CDR3 in DNA: TGCAGTGCTGCTTTACTAGGTACGCAGTATTTT.

The chain has TRBV4-2 and TRBJ1-1; D gene unclear. Deletions cut 0 bases from V and 1 base from J, with 9 bases between. CDR3 length: 15 amino acids. Germline loops: CDR1 LGHNA, CDR2 YNFKEQ. The CDR3 region is CASSQEVRGNTEAFF. In nucleotides, the CDR3 is TGTGCCAGCAGCCAAGAGGTGCGGGGGAACACTGAAGCTTTCTTT.

The V and J genes are TRBV18 and TRBJ1-2, with 7 bases lining up with TRBD1. Unmatched junction bases numbered 16, after V lost 6 bases and J lost 6 bases. The germline CDR1 and CDR2 sequences are KGHSH and LQKENI. The CDR3 has 16 residues. This CDR3 is CASSPSGGGAADGYTF. In nucleotides, the CDR3 is TGTGCCAGCTCCCCCTCGGGAGGGGGCGCAGCGGATGGCTACACCTTC.

J is TRBJ2-7 and V is TRBV28, with 7 nucleotides matching TRBD2. There are 14 residues in the CDR3. The V segment lost 2 bases and the J segment 4 bases; nucleotides outside the gene matches: 5. The germline V gene has CDR1 MDHEN and CDR2 SYDVKM. The CDR3 region is CASSLSGAFYEQYF. Here the CDR3 DNA reads TGTGCCAGCAGTTTAAGCGGGGCTTTTTACGAGCAGTACTTC.

This chain links TRBV9 with TRBJ1-2; D may be TRBD1 (6 bases). The CDR3 sequence is 15 residues long. CDR1 is SGDLS and CDR2 is YYNGEE in the germline V gene. V was shortened by 4 bases and J by 0 bases, with 13 bases between the two germline ends. The chain's CDR3 is CASSPEGEPNYGYTF. The CDR3 region has the DNA TGTGCCAGCAGCCCCGAGGGGGAACCTAACTATGGCTACACCTTC.

The V call is TRBV20-1, the J call TRBJ1-1; D unresolved. This CDR3 has 10 residues. Germline CDR1 DFQATT, CDR2 SNEGSKA (reference sequence). Trimming took off 6 bases at V and 9 bases at J, with 11 bases between the two ends. As DNA, the CDR3 is TGCAGTGCGTTGGCCGGGAAAGCTTTCTTT. Protein: CSALAGKAFF.